This TCR beta chain was recorded in a study of identifying expanded T cells in peripheral blood. Broader study findings: Variance in clone template counts between approximately 2-week samples significantly increased with total template count across all healthy donors.

Assay used: immunoSEQ multiplex PCR; TCRdb lists only in-frame clones, some missing. The table includes some 54,000 clones, less than 85% detected once. The CDR3 is 14 residues long. V lost 6 bases and J lost 4; bases outside the gene matches: 7. Germline CDR1 MRHNA, CDR2 SNTAGT. Concerning this clone: Its antigen is undetermined.

This sequence was found in a person between 18 and 70 years old in good health. Sequenced input: blood. This chain links TRBV6-4 with TRBJ1-1, with 8 nucleotides matching TRBD1. This CDR3 reads CASRDTDRGTEAFF. CDR3 sequence (DNA): TGTGCCAGCAGAGATACCGACAGGGGCACTGAAGCTTTCTTT.